The rows below give T cell receptor beta chains drawn from one sample of a study of neurological immune-mediated disorders. TCRdb re-called the 5' RACE reads through MiXCR, storing one row per CDR3 protein. The table has about 50,000 distinct CDR3 sequences, around 10% seen once; the top ten hold about 5.2%. Specimen: PBMCs. The receptors come from a man in his 70s with HTLV-1-associated myelopathy (HAM/TSP). Both conserved end residues are part of each CDR3. A D gene is named only where the DNA matches it firmly. Size values are once, few and many counts, or a class for expanded clones, and some rows have none.

D	size	J	V	length	CDR3	DNA
-	many	TRBJ1-3	TRBV7-2	17	CASSLATVLFTGNTIYF	TGTGCCAGCAGCTTAGCGACAGTTCTCTTTACTGGAAACACCATATATTTT
-	many	TRBJ2-3	TRBV20-1	17	CSARGRTEGRVTDTQYF	TGCAGTGCTAGAGGCCGTACCGAGGGGCGGGTCACAGATACGCAGTATTTT
TRBD2	many	TRBJ2-1	TRBV20-1	12	CSDSGLAPKQFF	TGCAGTGATTCGGGACTAGCTCCAAAGCAGTTCTTC
-	many	TRBJ2-5	TRBV29-1	13	CSGSLGLSGTQYF	TGCAGCGGGTCATTGGGTTTGAGCGGGACCCAGTACTTC
TRBD2	few	TRBJ2-3	TRBV3-1	16	CASSQNSGRAINTQYF	TGTGCCAGCAGCCAAAATAGCGGGAGGGCCATTAATACGCAGTATTTT
TRBD2	-	TRBJ2-5	TRBV7-2	14	CASSFGGGLNTQYF	TGTGCCAGCAGCTTCGGGGGGGGGCTAAATACCCAGTACTTC
TRBD2	many	TRBJ2-7	TRBV6-6	14	CASSEVAGGYEQYF	TGTGCCAGCAGTGAGGTCGCGGGGGGCTACGAGCAGTACTTC
-	many	TRBJ2-1	TRBV28	12	CASSTPYYEQFF	TGTGCCAGCAGCACCCCATACTATGAGCAGTTCTTC
-	many	TRBJ1-5	TRBV5-1	10	CASFKWPQHF	TGCGCCAGCTTTAAATGGCCCCAGCATTTT
-	-	TRBJ2-5	TRBV20-1	15	CSASPSLDWEETQYF	TGCAGTGCTAGCCCCAGCTTGGACTGGGAAGAGACCCAGTACTTC
-	many	TRBJ2-5	TRBV7-8	17	CASSWGPVGRGLETQYF	TGTGCCAGCAGCTGGGGGCCCGTGGGTAGGGGTTTGGAGACCCAGTACTTC
-	-	TRBJ2-1	TRBV7-9	15	CASSPGSGAYNEQFF	TGTGCCAGCAGTCCAGGCTCAGGGGCCTACAATGAGCAGTTCTTC
TRBD2	few	TRBJ2-2	TRBV29-1	14	CSVGTGGNTGELFF	TGCAGCGTTGGGACGGGAGGGAACACCGGGGAGCTGTTTTTT
-	many	TRBJ1-2	TRBV20-1	11	CSWTDNYGYTF	TGCAGTTGGACCGACAACTATGGCTACACCTTC
TRBD2	-	TRBJ2-7	TRBV5-1	18	CASPAAGLAVKFSYEQYF	TGCGCCAGTCCCGCAGCTGGACTAGCGGTAAAGTTCTCATACGAGCAGTACTTC
-	medium-sized	TRBJ2-2	TRBV7-2	14	CVSTTPFRTGELFF	TGTGTCAGCACCACCCCTTTCCGCACCGGGGAGCTGTTTTTT
TRBD2	many	TRBJ2-2	TRBV7-2	15	CASSLAGAGTGELFF	TGTGCCAGCAGTTTAGCGGGAGCGGGCACCGGGGAGCTGTTTTTT
-	many	TRBJ1-5	TRBV28	12	CASSFPWEPQHF	TGTGCCAGCAGTTTCCCTTGGGAGCCCCAGCATTTT
-	many	TRBJ2-7	TRBV27	13	CASSYWSQGEQYF	TGTGCCAGCAGTTACTGGTCCCAGGGCGAGCAGTACTTC
TRBD1	many	TRBJ2-1	TRBV13	16	CASSSRGRGTKNEQFF	TGTGCCAGCAGCTCCAGGGGCAGGGGGACGAAGAATGAGCAGTTCTTC
TRBD2	-	TRBJ2-4	TRBV28	18	CASSIGLAGRLAKDIHYF	TGTGCCAGCAGTATTGGACTAGCGGGAAGATTAGCCAAAGACATTCATTACTTC
-	many	TRBJ2-5	TRBV5-1	14	CASSLFLSQETQYF	TGCGCCAGCAGCTTGTTCTTATCCCAGGAGACCCAGTACTTC
-	many	TRBJ2-3	TRBV12-3/TRBV12-4	14	CASSIRVGTDTQYF	TGTGCCAGCAGTATCAGGGTTGGCACAGATACGCAGTATTTT
TRBD2	few	TRBJ2-1	TRBV6-5	15	CASSYSIAGGYEQFF	TGTGCCAGCAGTTACTCGATAGCGGGAGGGTATGAGCAGTTCTTC
-	few	TRBJ2-2	TRBV20-1	14	CSASSGKGPGELFF	TGCAGTGCTTCCTCCGGGAAGGGGCCCGGGGAGCTGTTTTTT
-	many	TRBJ2-7	TRBV11-2	11	CASSNQVEQYF	TGTGCCAGCAGCAACCAAGTCGAGCAGTACTTC
-	-	TRBJ2-3	TRBV5-1	15	CASSLAGTRTDTQYF	TGCGCCAGCAGCTTGGCAGGGACCCGCACAGATACGCAGTATTTT
-	many	TRBJ2-3	TRBV20-1	14	CSARDLPSTDTQYF	TGCAGTGCTAGGGACCTTCCTAGCACAGATACGCAGTATTTT
TRBD2	many	TRBJ2-4	TRBV5-1	15	CASSLAPREGNIQYF	TGCGCCAGCAGCTTGGCCCCCAGGGAGGGAAACATTCAGTACTTC
TRBD1	few	TRBJ1-1	TRBV7-3	13	CASSVDRATEAFF	TGTGCCAGCAGCGTGGACAGGGCCACTGAAGCTTTCTTT
-	many	TRBJ2-1	TRBV5-1	13	CASSLDRQGKQFF	TGCGCCAGCAGCTTGGATCGGCAGGGTAAGCAGTTCTTC
-	many	TRBJ2-3	TRBV4-3	12	CASSQLGYTQYF	TGCGCCAGCAGCCAGTTGGGATATACGCAGTATTTT
-	many	TRBJ2-3	TRBV12-3/TRBV12-4	14	CASSLSGDTDTQYF	TGTGCCAGCAGTTTATCCGGAGACACAGATACGCAGTATTTT
-	-	TRBJ1-1	TRBV5-5	15	CASSLSWGMNTEAFF	TGTGCCAGCAGCTTGTCGTGGGGCATGAACACTGAAGCTTTCTTT
-	-	TRBJ1-6	TRBV4-3	17	CTSSQAFWGTYNSPLHF	TGCACCAGCAGCCAGGCTTTTTGGGGCACCTATAATTCACCCCTCCACTTT
-	many	TRBJ2-5	TRBV9	14	CASSVDLGGETQYF	TGTGCCAGCAGCGTAGATCTAGGAGGGGAGACCCAGTACTTC
TRBD1	many	TRBJ2-2	TRBV11-1	17	CASSLVPGQVVTGELFF	TGTGCCAGCAGCTTAGTTCCGGGACAGGTGGTCACCGGGGAGCTGTTTTTT
TRBD2	many	TRBJ2-2	TRBV6-5	13	CASRTSGTGELFF	TGTGCCAGCAGGACTAGCGGCACCGGGGAGCTGTTTTTT
-	many	TRBJ1-3	TRBV12-3/TRBV12-4	16	CASSWSGILDGNTIYF	TGTGCCAGCAGTTGGTCAGGGATACTGGATGGAAACACCATATATTTT
-	many	TRBJ1-6	TRBV20-1	13	CSAPKVGAGPLHF	TGCAGTGCCCCTAAAGTAGGCGCAGGGCCCCTCCACTTT
TRBD2	many	TRBJ2-7	TRBV7-2	17	CASSFAAGSGRGYEQYF	TGTGCCAGCAGCTTCGCCGCTGGCAGCGGGAGAGGCTACGAGCAGTACTTC
-	many	TRBJ1-1	TRBV6-4	14	CASSEVVGDTEAFF	TGTGCCAGCAGTGAAGTAGTAGGAGACACTGAAGCTTTCTTT
-	-	TRBJ2-1	TRBV4-1	14	CASSQGGLSELQFF	TGCGCCAGCAGCCAAGGAGGATTGAGTGAGCTGCAGTTCTTC
TRBD1	-	TRBJ1-6	TRBV5-1	16	CASSFGTGRLNSPLHF	TGCGCCAGCAGCTTCGGGACAGGTCGCTTGAATTCACCCCTCCACTTT
TRBD1	many	TRBJ2-5	TRBV24-1	16	CATSDRGWTGQETQYF	TGTGCCACCAGTGACCGAGGATGGACAGGCCAAGAGACCCAGTACTTC
-	few	TRBJ2-6	TRBV28	16	CASSFRGGGGANVLTF	TGTGCCAGCAGTTTCAGAGGGGGGGGCGGGGCCAACGTCCTGACTTTC
-	many	TRBJ2-7	TRBV4-1	11	CASSQDGSLYF	TGCGCCAGCAGCCAAGATGGTAGTCTGTACTTC
-	few	TRBJ2-7	TRBV6-5	14	CASSPGDRAPEQYF	TGTGCCAGCAGCCCAGGGGATCGGGCTCCCGAGCAGTACTTC
-	many	TRBJ2-1	TRBV6-6	16	CASIWSLSPSYNEQFF	TGTGCCAGCATTTGGTCACTATCCCCCTCCTACAATGAGCAGTTCTTC
TRBD2	-	TRBJ2-7	TRBV10-3	14	CAVKRLAGDYEQYF	TGTGCCGTGAAGAGACTAGCGGGAGACTACGAGCAGTACTTC
TRBD1	many	TRBJ2-7	TRBV7-2	14	CASSFDRGTYEQYF	TGTGCCAGCAGTTTCGACAGGGGTACGTACGAGCAGTACTTC
TRBD2	many	TRBJ2-1	TRBV7-9	14	CASSTGAGYNEQFF	TGTGCCAGCAGCACCGGAGCGGGATACAATGAGCAGTTCTTC
-	many	TRBJ2-5	TRBV7-2	14	CASSFVGWGETQYF	TGTGCCAGCAGCTTTGTGGGATGGGGAGAGACCCAGTACTTC
TRBD2	-	TRBJ2-4	TRBV6-6	19	CASSPNHRTSGSTIDIQYF	TGTGCCAGCAGTCCGAACCACAGGACTAGCGGGAGTACAATCGACATTCAGTACTTC
-	medium-sized	TRBJ2-2	TRBV10-3	16	CAIRSFRDLDTGELFF	TGTGCCATCAGGTCCTTCCGGGACCTAGACACCGGGGAGCTGTTTTTT